Listed here is a single T cell receptor beta chain. The antigen is not known. Germline CDR1 reads SGHTA; CDR2 reads FQGNSA. The V end was cut by 4 bases, the J end by 5 bases, with 9 bases between. The CDR3 runs to 12 residues. CD4+ cells yielded CD45RA+ naive and CD45RA-negative memory subsets. DNA at 200 ng, around 30,000 T cell genomes, went into sorted-subset replicate PCRs. Profiling relied on immunoSEQ multiplex PCR, and the TCRdb table lists in-frame clones only, not all of them. The sample has more than 550,000 clones; approximately 77% are singletons. This sample was included in a study of shared clonotypes between healthy human individuals. About the study: CD4 naive cells filled three plates per donor, CD4 memory three, CD8 naive two and CD8 memory one.

Whole-study findings and limits: Donor scarcity curtailed the genetic and exposure-history diversity represented herein.

This sequence was found in a woman in her 30s in good health. The sequenced sample consisted of memory CD4+ T cells sorted from blood. The subset here: CD45RA-negative fraction. J is TRBJ2-7 and V is TRBV7-2; TRBD1 is a possible D gene (6 bases). The CDR3 DNA follows: TGTGCCAGCAGCTCACAGGGCAACGAGCAGTACTTC. This sequence encodes CASSSQGNEQYF.